The T cell receptor (beta chain) under discussion was sequenced for a study of blood T cells in healthy people across ages. Combining a sample-barcoded 5' primer with a J-beta primer mix, a second PCR ran for roughly 7 to 11 cycles. TCRdb processed the 5' RACE reads anew with MiXCR; each CDR3 protein has one entry. The table shows almost 1 million distinct CDR3 sequences, with just over 50% occurring only once. Germline CDR1 MDHEN, CDR2 SYDVKM. This CDR3 region has 15 residues. With 5 bases clipped from V and 4 bases from J, the junction kept 6 bases outside the gene matches. This receptor was obtained from a woman aged 55-75 years in good health. The chain employs TRBV28 and TRBJ1-4; 8 bases agree with TRBD1. Sequencing was done on a sample of blood. In DNA form, the CDR3 reads TGTGCCAGCAGTCCAGGGACAGGATTTAATGAAAAACTGTTTTTT. Translating gives CASSPGTGFNEKLFF.